A single sample is the source of the 2 T cell receptor beta chains below, sequenced in a study of cytomegalovirus exposure and HLA in healthy donors. The study ran its PCR with 60 Vbeta and 13 Jbeta primers. Repertoires were generated with immunoSEQ multiplex PCR, while TCRdb's copy carries only in-frame clones and drops some. The sample comprises 160,000 or so clones, under 80% of which are singletons, and 2% to 3% rests with the top ten. The sequencing sample was made of PBMCs. Source of these receptors: a human donor in good health.

This clone has only one observation. J is TRBJ1-5 and V is TRBV19; D perhaps matches TRBD1 (5 bases). V shed 7 bases and J shed 2 bases, with 15 bases lying between them. Germline assignment: CDR1 LNHDA and CDR2 SQIVND (reference sequence). The CDR3 is 15 residues long. CDR3 amino acids: CASNLESGGNQPQHF. The CDR3, as DNA: TGTGCCAGTAATCTCGAGTCGGGGGGCAATCAGCCCCAGCATTTT.

V is TRBV10-3 and J is TRBJ1-1; tentatively, D is TRBD1 (6 bases). CDR1 is ENHRY and CDR2 is SYGVKD in the germline V gene. This CDR3 comprises 14 residues. Deletions cut 11 bases from V and 1 base from J, with 17 bases between. CDR3 region: CASSGVRGNTEAFF. The DNA of the CDR3 is TGTGCCTCATCAGGGGTGAGGGGGAACACTGAAGCTTTCTTT.